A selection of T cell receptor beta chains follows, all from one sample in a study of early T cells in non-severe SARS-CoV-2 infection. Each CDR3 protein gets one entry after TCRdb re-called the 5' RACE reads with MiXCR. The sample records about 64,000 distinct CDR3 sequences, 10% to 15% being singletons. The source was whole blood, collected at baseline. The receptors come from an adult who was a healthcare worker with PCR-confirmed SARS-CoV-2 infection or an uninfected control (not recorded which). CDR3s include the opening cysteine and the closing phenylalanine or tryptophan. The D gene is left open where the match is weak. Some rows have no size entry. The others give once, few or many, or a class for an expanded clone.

cdr3_nt: TGCGCCAGCAGCTTGTCCGGGACAGGGGATAATTCACCCCTCCACTTT
cdr3_aa: CASSLSGTGDNSPLHF
cdr3_length: 16
clone_size: many
v_call: TRBV5-1
j_call: TRBJ1-6
d_call: TRBD1

cdr3_nt: TGTGCCAGCTCACCAGACAGGTCCGGCGGCTACACCTTC
cdr3_aa: CASSPDRSGGYTF
cdr3_length: 13
clone_size: few
v_call: TRBV18
j_call: TRBJ1-2
d_call: NA

cdr3_nt: TGTGCCAGCTCACCAGGGGCGGATAGCACAGATACGCAGTATTTT
cdr3_aa: CASSPGADSTDTQYF
cdr3_length: 15
clone_size: NA
v_call: TRBV18
j_call: TRBJ2-3
d_call: NA

cdr3_nt: TGTGCCAGCAGGCCCGACCCTTTAAAGGGAGATAGGTCTGAAGCTTTCTTT
cdr3_aa: CASRPDPLKGDRSEAFF
cdr3_length: 17
clone_size: NA
v_call: TRBV28
j_call: TRBJ1-1
d_call: NA

cdr3_nt: TGTGCCAGCAGCCCAGCGTTGACCCGGGACAGGGACGAGCAGTACTTC
cdr3_aa: CASSPALTRDRDEQYF
cdr3_length: 16
clone_size: few
v_call: TRBV11-2
j_call: TRBJ2-7
d_call: TRBD1

cdr3_nt: TGCAGTGCAGCGACTAGCGGGGCCACGTGGGCCCAGTACTTC
cdr3_aa: CSAATSGATWAQYF
cdr3_length: 14
clone_size: NA
v_call: TRBV20-1
j_call: TRBJ2-5
d_call: TRBD2

cdr3_nt: TGTGCCAGCAGCTTAGCGACAAGCAATGAGCAGTTCTTC
cdr3_aa: CASSLATSNEQFF
cdr3_length: 13
clone_size: NA
v_call: TRBV7-9
j_call: TRBJ2-1
d_call: NA

cdr3_nt: TGTGCCAGCAGTTACCCTGGACGTCTACTAGCCAAAAACATTCAGTACTTC
cdr3_aa: CASSYPGRLLAKNIQYF
cdr3_length: 17
clone_size: few
v_call: TRBV6-2/TRBV6-3
j_call: TRBJ2-4
d_call: NA

cdr3_nt: TGTGCCAGCAGTTCACAATGGGCCGTTGAAAAACTGTTTTTT
cdr3_aa: CASSSQWAVEKLFF
cdr3_length: 14
clone_size: many
v_call: TRBV12-3/TRBV12-4
j_call: TRBJ1-4
d_call: NA

cdr3_nt: TGTGCCAGCAGCCCACGAGGTCGGGGAGATACGCAGTATTTT
cdr3_aa: CASSPRGRGDTQYF
cdr3_length: 14
clone_size: NA
v_call: TRBV14
j_call: TRBJ2-3
d_call: NA

cdr3_nt: TGCAGCGCCGACGTCTCCGGGGCCAACGTCCTGACTTTC
cdr3_aa: CSADVSGANVLTF
cdr3_length: 13
clone_size: NA
v_call: TRBV29-1
j_call: TRBJ2-6
d_call: NA

cdr3_nt: TGTGCCAGCAGTCACCCTCCAGGTGGTACTGAAGCTTTCTTT
cdr3_aa: CASSHPPGGTEAFF
cdr3_length: 14
clone_size: NA
v_call: TRBV21-1
j_call: TRBJ1-1
d_call: NA

cdr3_nt: TGTGCCAGCAGCCGGGAGGGGGCGGGAGCCAACGAGCAGTACTTC
cdr3_aa: CASSREGAGANEQYF
cdr3_length: 15
clone_size: NA
v_call: TRBV28
j_call: TRBJ2-7
d_call: NA

cdr3_nt: TGTGCCAGCAGTTACATAGGGACAGCTGACACCGGGGAGCTGTTTTTT
cdr3_aa: CASSYIGTADTGELFF
cdr3_length: 16
clone_size: few
v_call: TRBV6-5
j_call: TRBJ2-2
d_call: TRBD1

cdr3_nt: TGTGCCAGCAGTGAAGTGGCAGGGGGCGGGATTGAGGAGACCCAGTACTTC
cdr3_aa: CASSEVAGGGIEETQYF
cdr3_length: 17
clone_size: many
v_call: TRBV6-1
j_call: TRBJ2-5
d_call: TRBD1

cdr3_nt: TGTGCCATCAGTGCTGACCGCAACACTGAAGCTTTCTTT
cdr3_aa: CAISADRNTEAFF
cdr3_length: 13
clone_size: many
v_call: TRBV10-3
j_call: TRBJ1-1
d_call: NA

cdr3_nt: TGTGCCAGCAGTTTCCGCCCGGTCGGCAGGGGGTTGGACTATGGCTACACCTTC
cdr3_aa: CASSFRPVGRGLDYGYTF
cdr3_length: 18
clone_size: many
v_call: TRBV27
j_call: TRBJ1-2
d_call: TRBD1

cdr3_nt: TGTGCCAGCAGTGAAGCAATGGACAGGGGGGCTGAAGCTTTCTTT
cdr3_aa: CASSEAMDRGAEAFF
cdr3_length: 15
clone_size: few
v_call: TRBV6-1
j_call: TRBJ1-1
d_call: TRBD1

cdr3_nt: TGTGCCAGTAGTTCGAGGGGACAGGGGTCTTCAGAGACCCAGTACTTC
cdr3_aa: CASSSRGQGSSETQYF
cdr3_length: 16
clone_size: NA
v_call: TRBV19
j_call: TRBJ2-5
d_call: TRBD1

cdr3_nt: TGTGCCAGCAGTTTAGGGTCCCCTGGGGCCAACGTCCTGACTTTC
cdr3_aa: CASSLGSPGANVLTF
cdr3_length: 15
clone_size: many
v_call: TRBV28
j_call: TRBJ2-6
d_call: NA

cdr3_nt: TGTGCCAGCTCACTTGCGACGAGCCAAGAGACCCAGTACTTC
cdr3_aa: CASSLATSQETQYF
cdr3_length: 14
clone_size: NA
v_call: TRBV18
j_call: TRBJ2-5
d_call: NA

cdr3_nt: TGTGCCAGCAGTTTTGGGACACGCGAAAAACTGTTTTTT
cdr3_aa: CASSFGTREKLFF
cdr3_length: 13
clone_size: few
v_call: TRBV28
j_call: TRBJ1-4
d_call: NA

cdr3_nt: TGTGCCAGCAGCTCTAACCGGGGTAGCGAGACCCAGTACTTC
cdr3_aa: CASSSNRGSETQYF
cdr3_length: 14
clone_size: NA
v_call: TRBV7-2
j_call: TRBJ2-5
d_call: NA

cdr3_nt: TGTGCCAGCAGCCATTATAGCGGGGTGCCGAACACCGGGGAGCTGTTTTTT
cdr3_aa: CASSHYSGVPNTGELFF
cdr3_length: 17
clone_size: many
v_call: TRBV3-1
j_call: TRBJ2-2
d_call: TRBD2

cdr3_nt: TGTGCCAGCAACAAATCGAGGTTCAAGGGAGGGTTCTACGAGCAGTACTTC
cdr3_aa: CASNKSRFKGGFYEQYF
cdr3_length: 17
clone_size: NA
v_call: TRBV6-2/TRBV6-3
j_call: TRBJ2-7
d_call: TRBD2

cdr3_nt: TGTGCCAGCAGTACCGGGAACCCTCAAGAGACCCAGTACTTC
cdr3_aa: CASSTGNPQETQYF
cdr3_length: 14
clone_size: many
v_call: TRBV28
j_call: TRBJ2-5
d_call: NA

cdr3_nt: TGTGCCAGCAGCTTAGGGGACAGGATGGGTGAAAAACTGTTTTTT
cdr3_aa: CASSLGDRMGEKLFF
cdr3_length: 15
clone_size: few
v_call: TRBV7-9
j_call: TRBJ1-4
d_call: TRBD1

cdr3_nt: TGTGCCAGCAGCCGATATTATACCGGGACTAGACCCGCCGAGCAGTACTTC
cdr3_aa: CASSRYYTGTRPAEQYF
cdr3_length: 17
clone_size: few
v_call: TRBV27
j_call: TRBJ2-7
d_call: TRBD2

cdr3_nt: TGTGCCACACAGAGGACTAGCGGGGGGTCTAGCACAGATACGCAGTATTTT
cdr3_aa: CATQRTSGGSSTDTQYF
cdr3_length: 17
clone_size: few
v_call: TRBV10-3
j_call: TRBJ2-3
d_call: TRBD2

cdr3_nt: TGTGCCAGCAGCCAAGATCTATCCTTCACTGAAGCTTTCTTT
cdr3_aa: CASSQDLSFTEAFF
cdr3_length: 14
clone_size: NA
v_call: TRBV4-2
j_call: TRBJ1-1
d_call: NA

cdr3_nt: TGTGCCAGCAGCGTCGAGGACAGGAACAATGAGCAGTTCTTC
cdr3_aa: CASSVEDRNNEQFF
cdr3_length: 14
clone_size: few
v_call: TRBV9
j_call: TRBJ2-1
d_call: TRBD1

cdr3_nt: TGTGCCATCAGGGGGGGAGGCACTGAAGCTTTCTTT
cdr3_aa: CAIRGGGTEAFF
cdr3_length: 12
clone_size: many
v_call: TRBV6-5
j_call: TRBJ1-1
d_call: TRBD1

cdr3_nt: TGTGCCAGCAGTGACTCCAGACAGGGGTCAGATACGCAGTATTTT
cdr3_aa: CASSDSRQGSDTQYF
cdr3_length: 15
clone_size: few
v_call: TRBV6-4
j_call: TRBJ2-3
d_call: TRBD1

cdr3_nt: TGTGCCAGCAGTCTGGGGGCGACTAGCGGGAGAGATACGCAGTATTTT
cdr3_aa: CASSLGATSGRDTQYF
cdr3_length: 16
clone_size: NA
v_call: TRBV12-3/TRBV12-4
j_call: TRBJ2-3
d_call: TRBD2

cdr3_nt: TGTGCCAGAAGTCCAGTCTCACTCGGGGAGCTGTTTTTT
cdr3_aa: CARSPVSLGELFF
cdr3_length: 13
clone_size: NA
v_call: TRBV9
j_call: TRBJ2-2
d_call: NA

cdr3_nt: TGCAGCTCCGAGAGGGGAAACCAAGAGACCCAGTACTTC
cdr3_aa: CSSERGNQETQYF
cdr3_length: 13
clone_size: many
v_call: TRBV29-1
j_call: TRBJ2-5
d_call: NA

cdr3_nt: TGTGCCAGCAGTACAATGGACTGGGGCCCCGCGCGGGATACGCAGTATTTT
cdr3_aa: CASSTMDWGPARDTQYF
cdr3_length: 17
clone_size: NA
v_call: TRBV6-2/TRBV6-3
j_call: TRBJ2-3
d_call: NA

cdr3_nt: TGTGCCAGCAGCTTCCGGACCGGGGGCACTGAAGCTTTCTTT
cdr3_aa: CASSFRTGGTEAFF
cdr3_length: 14
clone_size: NA
v_call: TRBV7-2
j_call: TRBJ1-1
d_call: NA

cdr3_nt: TGTGCCAGCAGCTTGGTGGCAGGGGGCACGGCAGATACGCAGTATTTT
cdr3_aa: CASSLVAGGTADTQYF
cdr3_length: 16
clone_size: few
v_call: TRBV5-5
j_call: TRBJ2-3
d_call: TRBD1

cdr3_nt: TGTGCCAGCAGCGTAGGCACTAATAGCAATCAGCCCCAGCATTTT
cdr3_aa: CASSVGTNSNQPQHF
cdr3_length: 15
clone_size: NA
v_call: TRBV9
j_call: TRBJ1-5
d_call: NA

cdr3_nt: TGTGCCAGCAGTTACGACAGGGGAACTACTGAAGCTTTCTTT
cdr3_aa: CASSYDRGTTEAFF
cdr3_length: 14
clone_size: NA
v_call: TRBV6-5
j_call: TRBJ1-1
d_call: TRBD1

cdr3_nt: TGTGCCAGCAGCTTTGTTACCGGGGAGCTGTTTTTT
cdr3_aa: CASSFVTGELFF
cdr3_length: 12
clone_size: NA
v_call: TRBV5-8
j_call: TRBJ2-2
d_call: NA

cdr3_nt: TGTGCCAGCAGCCCTGAGGTTTACTATGGCTACACCTTC
cdr3_aa: CASSPEVYYGYTF
cdr3_length: 13
clone_size: NA
v_call: TRBV7-2
j_call: TRBJ1-2
d_call: NA

cdr3_nt: TGTGCCAGCAGCCAGATACCGACGGAACCCTACGAGCAGTACTTC
cdr3_aa: CASSQIPTEPYEQYF
cdr3_length: 15
clone_size: few
v_call: TRBV3-1
j_call: TRBJ2-7
d_call: NA

cdr3_nt: TGTGCCAGCAGCTCTGAGGGGTTTTACAATGAGCAGTTCTTC
cdr3_aa: CASSSEGFYNEQFF
cdr3_length: 14
clone_size: NA
v_call: TRBV11-2
j_call: TRBJ2-1
d_call: NA

cdr3_nt: TGCAGTGCTAGAGATCGGACAGGGGATGGCTACACCTTC
cdr3_aa: CSARDRTGDGYTF
cdr3_length: 13
clone_size: many
v_call: TRBV20-1
j_call: TRBJ1-2
d_call: TRBD1

cdr3_nt: TGCAGTGCTAGAGACCCCACGTCAGGCCTGTACAATGAGCAGTTCTTC
cdr3_aa: CSARDPTSGLYNEQFF
cdr3_length: 16
clone_size: few
v_call: TRBV20-1
j_call: TRBJ2-1
d_call: NA

cdr3_nt: TGTGCCAGCAGTTTAGTGGGGACTCAAGAGACCCAGTACTTC
cdr3_aa: CASSLVGTQETQYF
cdr3_length: 14
clone_size: many
v_call: TRBV12-3/TRBV12-4
j_call: TRBJ2-5
d_call: NA

cdr3_nt: TGTGCCAGCAGCCTAGCGGGAGGGCGGGACATTCAGTACTTC
cdr3_aa: CASSLAGGRDIQYF
cdr3_length: 14
clone_size: NA
v_call: TRBV27
j_call: TRBJ2-4
d_call: TRBD2

cdr3_nt: TGCAGCGTTGTTGTGGCGAACACTGAAGCTTTCTTT
cdr3_aa: CSVVVANTEAFF
cdr3_length: 12
clone_size: NA
v_call: TRBV29-1
j_call: TRBJ1-1
d_call: NA

cdr3_nt: TGCAGTGCTAGAGTGACTAGCGGGAAAACAGATACGCAGTATTTT
cdr3_aa: CSARVTSGKTDTQYF
cdr3_length: 15
clone_size: few
v_call: TRBV20-1
j_call: TRBJ2-3
d_call: TRBD2

cdr3_nt: TGCGCCAGCAGCTGGGGACAGCTGAACACTGAAGCTTTCTTT
cdr3_aa: CASSWGQLNTEAFF
cdr3_length: 14
clone_size: many
v_call: TRBV5-1
j_call: TRBJ1-1
d_call: TRBD1

cdr3_nt: TGTGCCAGCAGCTTATGGCTAATAGCGGGAGCCGGAGAGACCCAGTACTTC
cdr3_aa: CASSLWLIAGAGETQYF
cdr3_length: 17
clone_size: NA
v_call: TRBV7-9
j_call: TRBJ2-5
d_call: TRBD2

cdr3_nt: TGTGCCATCGGAGCGGGGGGGCCCAGCACCGGGGAGCTGTTTTTT
cdr3_aa: CAIGAGGPSTGELFF
cdr3_length: 15
clone_size: many
v_call: TRBV10-3
j_call: TRBJ2-2
d_call: TRBD2

cdr3_nt: TGTGCCAGCAGTTCGGGGGGGACCCACGGGCAGTACTTC
cdr3_aa: CASSSGGTHGQYF
cdr3_length: 13
clone_size: NA
v_call: TRBV28
j_call: TRBJ2-7
d_call: TRBD2

cdr3_nt: TGTGCCAGCTCGTCCCGCTACAGCCTGAACACCGGGGAGCTGTTTTTT
cdr3_aa: CASSSRYSLNTGELFF
cdr3_length: 16
clone_size: many
v_call: TRBV18
j_call: TRBJ2-2
d_call: NA

cdr3_nt: TGTGCCAGCAGCTCCCAAATCCTGATGGGGGCTAAGAGTTCACCCCTCCACTTT
cdr3_aa: CASSSQILMGAKSSPLHF
cdr3_length: 18
clone_size: NA
v_call: TRBV7-9
j_call: TRBJ1-6
d_call: NA